This entry features one T cell receptor (beta chain) sequence. As yet, its antigen is unknown. The authors ran the assay at deep level. Sequencing was performed with immunoSEQ multiplex PCR; in TCRdb, only in-frame clones are kept and a portion is missing. The data show over a million clones, around 74% seen once. The CDR3 is 14 residues long. V gave up 0 bases and J gave up 4 bases, with 9 bases separating them. Germline V lookup: CDR1 MGHRA, CDR2 YSYEKL. This specimen comes from a study of shared clonotypes between healthy human individuals. General observations from the study: Represented genetic and exposure-history diversity was restricted by having few donors. Around 4.9% of naive CD4 clonotypes were shared across several donors.

Source material: memory CD4+ T cells sorted from blood. Subset reported: CD45RA-negative fraction. The receptor's source is a man aged 18-30 years in good health. The V call is TRBV4-1, the J call TRBJ1-2; the D is unclear. CDR3 sequence reads: CASSQDLGFYGYTF. The CDR3 region has the DNA TGCGCCAGCAGCCAAGATCTTGGCTTCTATGGCTACACCTTC.